A selection of T cell receptor beta chains follows, all from one sample in a study of blood T cell repertoires in COVID-19. The data were produced by immunoSEQ multiplex PCR, yet TCRdb's version contains in-frame clones alone and is incomplete. The sample consists of 350,000 to 400,000 clones, around 87% of them appearing once. The sample consisted of PBMCs or T cells enriched from blood (not recorded which). The receptors derive from a young man who had recovered from COVID-19. CDR3s include the opening cysteine and the closing phenylalanine or tryptophan. The D gene is left open where the match is weak. Expanded clones get a size class; other rows say once, few or many, or leave the size out.

j_call v_call clone_size d_call cdr3_aa cdr3_nt
TRBJ2-7 TRBV7-9 NA TRBD1 CASSPAPGQGAGSYEQYF TGTGCCAGCAGCCCAGCGCCCGGACAGGGGGCGGGATCCTACGAGCAGTACTTC
TRBJ1-2 TRBV5-6 NA NA CASSSQGGGYTF TGTGCCAGCAGCTCACAGGGTGGTGGCTACACCTTC
TRBJ1-6 TRBV7-2 NA TRBD1 CASSTTTGPLHF TGTGCCAGCAGCACTACGACAGGGCCCCTCCACTTT
TRBJ1-5 TRBV6-6 NA TRBD1 CASSPLGQGTGVIDGNQPQHF TGTGCCAGCAGTCCTCTTGGACAGGGTACGGGTGTGATTGATGGCAATCAGCCCCAGCATTTT
TRBJ2-7 TRBV6-5 NA TRBD2 CASSSGGLAYEQYF TGTGCCAGCAGTAGCGGGGGGCTTGCGTACGAGCAGTACTTC
TRBJ1-1 TRBV5-1 few NA CASSLEAGVNTEAFF TGCGCCAGCAGCTTGGAGGCGGGGGTGAACACTGAAGCTTTCTTT
TRBJ1-5 TRBV6-1 NA NA CASSEWTDFNQPQHF TGTGCCAGCAGTGAATGGACAGATTTTAATCAGCCCCAGCATTTT
TRBJ2-6 TRBV4-3 NA TRBD1 CASSHRPGQGGVLTF TGCGCCAGCAGCCATCGTCCGGGACAGGGTGGCGTCCTGACTTTC
TRBJ1-2 TRBV4-1 NA NA CASSQVDGPSYGYTF TGCGCCAGCAGCCAAGTCGACGGCCCTAGCTATGGCTACACCTTC
TRBJ2-1 TRBV5-1 NA TRBD2 CASSLGLAGGPDNEQFF TGCGCCAGCAGCTTGGGACTAGCGGGAGGCCCCGACAATGAGCAGTTCTTC
TRBJ2-7 TRBV19 NA NA CASRASGASYEQYF TGTGCCAGTAGGGCCTCGGGTGCCTCCTACGAGCAGTACTTC
TRBJ2-5 TRBV28 NA NA CASSGLIREETQYF TGTGCCAGCAGCGGCTTAATAAGGGAGGAGACCCAGTACTTC
TRBJ2-1 TRBV7-2 NA TRBD2 CASSSGLAENNEQFF TGTGCCAGCAGCTCAGGACTAGCGGAAAACAATGAGCAGTTCTTC
TRBJ2-1 TRBV5-1 NA TRBD1 CASSLAGQGAVNEQFF TGCGCCAGCAGCTTGGCTGGACAGGGGGCGGTCAATGAGCAGTTCTTC
TRBJ1-2 TRBV5-1 NA NA CASSRGQTNYGYTF TGCGCCAGCAGCCGCGGACAGACTAACTATGGCTACACCTTC
TRBJ2-7 TRBV19 NA TRBD2 CASNGVGLAGIREQYF TGTGCCAGTAATGGCGTCGGACTAGCGGGAATTCGAGAGCAGTACTTC
TRBJ1-5 TRBV19 NA TRBD1 CASSMTGDSQPQHF TGTGCCAGTAGTATGACAGGGGATAGTCAGCCCCAGCATTTT
TRBJ2-1 TRBV25-1 once TRBD2 CASRGGDSGRDDNEQFF TGTGCCAGCAGGGGTGGGGATAGCGGGAGGGATGACAATGAGCAGTTCTTC
TRBJ1-5 TRBV19 NA TRBD1 CASSTTGGFQPQHF TGTGCCAGTAGTACGACAGGGGGCTTTCAGCCCCAGCATTTT
TRBJ2-6 TRBV5-6 NA NA CASSLGRGPLGANVLTF TGTGCCAGCAGCTTGGGGCGGGGCCCATTAGGGGCCAACGTCCTGACTTTC
TRBJ1-2 TRBV6-1 NA NA CASSDGGTGVYGYTF TGTGCCAGCAGTGATGGAGGGACGGGCGTGTATGGCTACACCTTC
TRBJ1-1 TRBV11-2 NA NA CASSLGGNTEAFF TGTGCCAGCAGCTTAGGAGGCAACACTGAAGCTTTCTTT
TRBJ1-6 TRBV5-1 NA TRBD1 CASSPGTGNSPLHF TGCGCCAGCAGCCCCGGGACAGGTAATTCACCCCTCCACTTT
TRBJ2-7 TRBV7-9 NA TRBD1 CASSWDSPEQYF TGTGCCAGCAGCTGGGACAGTCCCGAGCAGTACTTC
TRBJ2-3 TRBV27 NA TRBD1 CASSLLGQGTGDTQYF TGTGCCAGCAGTCTACTAGGACAGGGGACTGGAGATACGCAGTATTTT
TRBJ2-7 TRBV16 NA NA CASSQSLRSGEQYF TGTGCCAGCAGCCAATCCCTTCGATCGGGCGAGCAGTACTTC
TRBJ2-5 TRBV9 NA NA CASSVDSRRGAKRTQYF TGTGCCAGCAGCGTCGACTCAAGGAGGGGCGCCAAGAGAACCCAGTACTTC
TRBJ1-2 TRBV7-8 NA NA CASSLWPENYGYTF TGTGCCAGCAGCCTTTGGCCCGAAAACTATGGCTACACCTTC
TRBJ2-4 TRBV7-2 NA TRBD2 CASSSTSGGLAKNIQYF TGTGCCAGCAGCTCGACTAGCGGGGGCCTAGCCAAAAACATTCAGTACTTC
TRBJ1-1 TRBV5-8 NA NA CASSLAPVDTEAFF TGTGCCAGCAGCTTGGCCCCAGTGGACACTGAAGCTTTCTTT
TRBJ2-7 TRBV6-1 once TRBD1 CASSEVGQGSYEQYF TGTGCCAGCAGTGAAGTGGGACAGGGATCCTACGAGCAGTACTTC
TRBJ1-5 TRBV24-1 NA NA CATSEFGQPQHF TGTGCCACCAGTGAGTTCGGTCAGCCCCAGCATTTT
TRBJ2-7 TRBV6-2/TRBV6-3 once TRBD2 CASSYGLAGVDEQYF TGTGCCAGCAGTTACGGACTAGCGGGAGTGGACGAGCAGTACTTC
TRBJ1-6 TRBV28 NA NA CASSSASEGNSPLHF TGTGCCAGCAGTTCCGCATCGGAGGGAAATTCACCCCTCCACTTT
TRBJ2-1 TRBV4-2 NA TRBD1 CASSQDSDRGQNEQFF TGTGCCAGCAGCCAAGATTCGGACAGGGGGCAAAATGAGCAGTTCTTC
TRBJ1-5 TRBV11-2 NA TRBD1 CASSSGQGNNQPQHF TGTGCCAGCAGCTCGGGACAGGGGAACAATCAGCCCCAGCATTTT
TRBJ2-7 TRBV14 NA TRBD2 CASSRGSVGEQYF TGTGCCAGCAGCCGCGGGAGCGTCGGGGAGCAGTACTTC
TRBJ2-1 TRBV19 NA TRBD1 CASKTGQGYNEQFF TGTGCCAGTAAAACAGGACAGGGATACAATGAGCAGTTCTTC
TRBJ2-7 TRBV6-5 NA TRBD2 CASSWLAGSLGEQYF TGTGCCAGCAGTTGGCTAGCGGGCTCTTTGGGGGAGCAGTACTTC
TRBJ2-7 TRBV6-5 NA NA CASSTPDTGEQYF TGTGCCAGCAGTACTCCGGATACCGGGGAGCAGTACTTC
TRBJ2-6 TRBV23-1 NA TRBD1 CASSHDRVGGANVLTF TGCGCCAGCAGTCATGACAGGGTAGGTGGGGCCAACGTCCTGACTTTC
TRBJ2-7 TRBV14 NA NA CASSQEAGVVYEQYF TGTGCCAGCAGCCAAGAGGCAGGGGTGGTCTACGAGCAGTACTTC